This T cell receptor (beta chain) was profiled in a study of blood T cell repertoires in COVID-19 (dated by TCRdb to the early 2020s). The study in broad terms: Collaborator samples came from the United States, Italy and Spain and covered acute and convalescent phases of COVID-19. The prospective study material was composed of cDNA or gDNA derived from T cells, B-cell-depleted T cells, or PBMCs. Deeply sampled blood TCRbeta repertoires from subjects exposed to, actively infected with, or recovered from COVID-19 were included in the dataset. A freely available public database, intended as a resource for researchers studying the immune response to SARS-CoV-2, is where the repertoires were released. Samples came from the ongoing ImmuneRACE study (first 160 participants) plus 1,254 subjects from 6 global collaborators. The sample metadata nearly always contained a de-identified subject ID, COVID-19 status, age in years and sex. Where available, HLA class I and class II types were obtained from metadata supplied by the sample provider rather than from assay-based typing.

The CDR3, from cysteine to phenylalanine, totals 8 residues. CDR3 DNA only is kept here, 24 bases in frame from base 1. The immunoSEQ Assay, a bias-controlled multiplex PCR, was used to amplify TCRbeta CDR3 regions from genomic DNA. For the original study's pipeline: Within the assay, amplification of reference gene primers was used to estimate how many nucleated cells each sample contained. Sequence reads were collapsed and filtered to measure the absolute abundance of every unique TCRbeta CDR3 rearrangement. For each sample, productive Simpson clonality was calculated as the square root of Simpson's diversity index across productive rearrangements. The source is immuneACCESS, and TCRdb retained only in-frame sequences with V and J called. Part of the clones is not carried over; for the studies checked, unresolved V genes explain less than half of this, and the remainder is unexplained. The V and J calls and clone size come from that table; D and trimming were worked out from the DNA. The sample table contains more than 250,000 clones; only one count was recorded for roughly 86% of them. Together, the top ten hold over 2.5% of the sample.

Note on this clone: Its antigen is still unknown. Base qualities are not recorded, but no much larger clone differs from it by a single base.

In the prospective study, participants were roughly 18 to 89 years old, resided in around 25 geographic areas of the United States, and were enrolled through a virtual design. Cohort assignment in the prospective study relied on participant-reported clinical history from a screening survey and a study questionnaire. ImmuneRACE Cohort 3 recovered participants were defined by two consecutive negative NP/OP PCR tests, healthcare professional clearance, or symptom resolution. In the prospective study, whole blood, serum and a nasopharyngeal or oropharyngeal swab were collected from each participant by mobile phlebotomists. Over an approximately 2-month period, participants in the prospective study had the option of providing additional blood draws and questionnaires. Blood samples from the prospective study were shipped frozen or at room temperature prior to DNA extraction. Study-wide conclusions, independent of this receptor: The quantity of clinical and demographic metadata differed by source and by participant and was supplied without curation.

This TCR was sampled from a woman aged 18-30 years who had recovered from COVID-19. Material: PBMCs or T cells enriched from blood (not recorded which). The chain was built from TRBV21-1 and TRBJ2-3; the table calls TRBD2, which could not be checked here. TRBV21-1 is a listed pseudogene. The DNA sequence is given as TGTGCCACCTATTTTACGTATTTT. It specifies CATYFTYF.